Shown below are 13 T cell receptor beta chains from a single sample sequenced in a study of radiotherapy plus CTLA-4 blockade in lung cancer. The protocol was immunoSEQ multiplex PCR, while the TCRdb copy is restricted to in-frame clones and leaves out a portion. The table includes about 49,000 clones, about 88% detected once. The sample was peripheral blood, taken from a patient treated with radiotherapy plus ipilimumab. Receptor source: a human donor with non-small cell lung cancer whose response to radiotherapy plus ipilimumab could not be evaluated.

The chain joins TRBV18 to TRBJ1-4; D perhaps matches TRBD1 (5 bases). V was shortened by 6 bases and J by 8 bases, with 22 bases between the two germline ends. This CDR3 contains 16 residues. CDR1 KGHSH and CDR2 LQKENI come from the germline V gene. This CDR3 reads CASSPTRQPGGEKLFF. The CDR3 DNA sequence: TGTGCCAGCTCTCCAACTCGACAACCCGGGGGGGAAAAACTGTTTTTT.

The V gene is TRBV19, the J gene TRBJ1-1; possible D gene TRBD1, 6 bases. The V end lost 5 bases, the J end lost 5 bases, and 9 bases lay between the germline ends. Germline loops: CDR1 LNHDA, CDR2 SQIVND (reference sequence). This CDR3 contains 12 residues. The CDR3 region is CASSYRDTEAFF. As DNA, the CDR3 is TGTGCCAGTAGTTACAGGGATACTGAAGCTTTCTTT.

The CDR3 reads CASSLGSGGPEIFF. The CDR3 DNA follows: TGTGCCAGCAGCTTGGGGAGCGGGGGCCCTGAAATATTCTTC. The chain carries TRBV5-5 and TRBJ2-1; TRBD2 matches at 8 bases. The CDR3 length is 14 residues. Unmatched junction bases numbered 12, after V lost 0 bases and J lost 16 bases. Germline V gene sequence: CDR1 SGHKS, CDR2 YYEKEE (reference sequence).

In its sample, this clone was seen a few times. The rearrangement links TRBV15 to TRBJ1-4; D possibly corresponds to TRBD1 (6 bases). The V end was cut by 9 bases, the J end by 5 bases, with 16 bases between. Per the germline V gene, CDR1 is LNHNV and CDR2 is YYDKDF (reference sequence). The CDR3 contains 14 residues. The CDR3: CATTHPDRNEKLFF. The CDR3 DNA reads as TGTGCCACAACCCATCCAGACAGGAATGAAAAACTGTTTTTT.

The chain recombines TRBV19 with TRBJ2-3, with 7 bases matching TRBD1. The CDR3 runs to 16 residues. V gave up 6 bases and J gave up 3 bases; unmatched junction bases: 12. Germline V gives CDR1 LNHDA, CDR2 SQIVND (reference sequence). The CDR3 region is CASSRQGKGGTDTQYF. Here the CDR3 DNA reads TGTGCCAGTAGCCGACAGGGAAAGGGCGGAACAGATACGCAGTATTTT.

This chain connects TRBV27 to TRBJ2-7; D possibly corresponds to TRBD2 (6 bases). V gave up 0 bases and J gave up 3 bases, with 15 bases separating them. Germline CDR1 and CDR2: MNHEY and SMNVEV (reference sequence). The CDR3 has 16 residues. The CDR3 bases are TGTGCCAGCAGTTTATCGAAGGGAGGCGGATTCTACGAGCAGTACTTC. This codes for CASSLSKGGGFYEQYF.

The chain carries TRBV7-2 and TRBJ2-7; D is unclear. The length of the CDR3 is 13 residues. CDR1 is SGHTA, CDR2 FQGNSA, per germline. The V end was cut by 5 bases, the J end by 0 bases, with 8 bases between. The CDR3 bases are TGTGCCAGCAGCCCCCGGGTCTCCTACGAGCAGTACTTC. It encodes CASSPRVSYEQYF.

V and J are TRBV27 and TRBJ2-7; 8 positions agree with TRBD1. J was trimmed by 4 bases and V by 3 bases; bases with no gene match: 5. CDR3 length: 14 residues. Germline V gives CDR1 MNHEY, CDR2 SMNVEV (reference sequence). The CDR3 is CASSFYQGAYEQYF. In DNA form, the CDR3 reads TGTGCCAGCAGTTTTTACCAGGGGGCTTACGAGCAGTACTTC.

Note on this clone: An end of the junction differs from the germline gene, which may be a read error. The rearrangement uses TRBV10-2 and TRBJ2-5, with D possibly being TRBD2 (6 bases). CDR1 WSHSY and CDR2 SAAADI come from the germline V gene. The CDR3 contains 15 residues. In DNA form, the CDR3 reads TGCGCCAGCAGTGAGCCCCCCGGGGAGGTGGAGACCCGGTACTTC. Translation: CASSEPPGEVETRYF.

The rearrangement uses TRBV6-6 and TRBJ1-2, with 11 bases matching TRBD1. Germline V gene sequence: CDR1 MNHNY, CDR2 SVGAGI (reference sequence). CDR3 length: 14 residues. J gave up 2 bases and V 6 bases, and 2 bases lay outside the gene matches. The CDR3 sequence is CASRRTGGNYGYTF. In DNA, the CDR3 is TGTGCCAGCAGACGGACAGGGGGCAACTATGGCTACACCTTC.

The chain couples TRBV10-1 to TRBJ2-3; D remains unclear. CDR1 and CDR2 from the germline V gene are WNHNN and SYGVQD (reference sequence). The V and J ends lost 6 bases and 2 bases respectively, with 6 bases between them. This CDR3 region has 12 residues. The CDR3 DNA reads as TGCGCCAGCAGCGGGTACACAGATACGCAGTATTTT. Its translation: CASSGYTDTQYF.

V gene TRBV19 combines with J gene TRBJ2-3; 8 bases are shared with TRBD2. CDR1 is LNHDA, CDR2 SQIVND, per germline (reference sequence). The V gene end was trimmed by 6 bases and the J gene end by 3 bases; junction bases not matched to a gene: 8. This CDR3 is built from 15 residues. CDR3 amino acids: CASRGLAGNTDTQYF. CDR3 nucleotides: TGTGCCAGTAGAGGGTTAGCGGGGAATACAGATACGCAGTATTTT.

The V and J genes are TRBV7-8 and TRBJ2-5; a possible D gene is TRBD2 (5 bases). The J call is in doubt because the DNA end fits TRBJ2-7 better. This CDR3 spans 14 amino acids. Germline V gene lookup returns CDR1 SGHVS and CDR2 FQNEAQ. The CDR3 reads CASSRLANPYEQYF. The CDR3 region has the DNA TGTGCCAGCAGCCGTTTAGCGAATCCCTACGAGCAGTACTTC.